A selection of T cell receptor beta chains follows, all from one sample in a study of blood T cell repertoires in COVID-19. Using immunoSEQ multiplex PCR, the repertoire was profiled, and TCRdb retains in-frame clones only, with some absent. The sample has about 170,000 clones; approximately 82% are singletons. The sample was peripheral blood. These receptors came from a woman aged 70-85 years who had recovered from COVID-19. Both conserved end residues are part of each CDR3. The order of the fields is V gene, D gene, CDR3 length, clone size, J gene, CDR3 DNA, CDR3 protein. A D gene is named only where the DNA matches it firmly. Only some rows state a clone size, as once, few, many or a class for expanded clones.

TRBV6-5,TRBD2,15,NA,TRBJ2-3,TGTGCCAGCAGGCAGACTAGCTTCAGCACAGATACGCAGTATTTT,CASRQTSFSTDTQYF
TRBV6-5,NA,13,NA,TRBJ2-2,TGTGCCGGTACAGACCCGAACACCGGGGAGCTGTTTTTT,CAGTDPNTGELFF
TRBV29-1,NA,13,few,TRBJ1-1,TGCAGCGGTATACCTCGGGTCGCCACTGAAGCTTTCTTT,CSGIPRVATEAFF
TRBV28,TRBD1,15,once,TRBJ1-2,TGTGCCAGCACCCCACTCGGACAGGGGAAGAGTGGCTACACCTTC,CASTPLGQGKSGYTF
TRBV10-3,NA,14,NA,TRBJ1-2,TGTGCCATCACCCCCGGACAAAGCCGTTATGGCTACACCTTC,CAITPGQSRYGYTF
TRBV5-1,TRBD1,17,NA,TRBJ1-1,TGCGCCAGCAGCTTGGGGTGGACAGGGGGAATCGACACTGAAGCTTTCTTT,CASSLGWTGGIDTEAFF
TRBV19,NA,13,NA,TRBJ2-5,TGTGCCAGTAGTGCCGGCAGGGAAGAGACCCAGTACTTC,CASSAGREETQYF
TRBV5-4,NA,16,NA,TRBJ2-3,TGTGCCAGCAGCCCAAACCCGACAGGCAGCACAGATACGCAGTATTTT,CASSPNPTGSTDTQYF
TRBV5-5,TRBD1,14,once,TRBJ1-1,TGTGCCAGCAGGAGACAGGGGGACACTCACGGGGCTTTCTTT,CASRRQGDTHGAFF
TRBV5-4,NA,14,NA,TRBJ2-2,TGTGCCAGCAGTCGGCGGGACAACACCGGGGAGCTGTTTTTT,CASSRRDNTGELFF
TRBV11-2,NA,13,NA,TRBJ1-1,TGTGCCAGCAGCTCTATATCGTGGGCGGAAGCTTTCTTT,CASSSISWAEAFF
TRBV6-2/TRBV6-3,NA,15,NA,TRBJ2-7,TGTGCCAGCAGCCCCGCGTGGGGAGCACATTACGAGCAGTACTTC,CASSPAWGAHYEQYF
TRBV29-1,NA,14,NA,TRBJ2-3,TGCAGCGCAGTAAGTGGGGCTAGCACAGATACGCAGTATTTT,CSAVSGASTDTQYF
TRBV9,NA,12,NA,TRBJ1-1,TGTGCCAGCATCCCCCCCGTGACTGAAGCTTTCTTT,CASIPPVTEAFF
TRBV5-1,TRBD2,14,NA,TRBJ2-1,TGCGCCAGCAGCGACGGGACTAGTATAGGTGAGCAGTTCTTC,CASSDGTSIGEQFF
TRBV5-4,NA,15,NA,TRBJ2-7,TGTGCCAGCAGCGGGGGGGGCAGGCCCTCCCACGAGCAGTACTTC,CASSGGGRPSHEQYF
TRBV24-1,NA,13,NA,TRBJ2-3,TGTGCCACCACGGAACCAGGGTCAGATACGCAGTATTTT,CATTEPGSDTQYF
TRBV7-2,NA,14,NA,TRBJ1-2,TGTGCCAGCAGCCCGGCCCCGGAGGGTGTGGGCTACACCTTC,CASSPAPEGVGYTF
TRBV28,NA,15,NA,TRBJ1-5,TGTGCCAGCAGTGGGGTGGGGGCCCCGGATCAGCCCCAGCATTTT,CASSGVGAPDQPQHF
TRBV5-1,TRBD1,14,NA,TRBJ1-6,TGCGCCAGCAGCCCGGGACAGCCCGACTCACCCCTCCACTTT,CASSPGQPDSPLHF
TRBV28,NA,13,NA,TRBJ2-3,TGTGCCAGCAGTTGGGCAGCCACAGATACGCAGTATTTT,CASSWAATDTQYF
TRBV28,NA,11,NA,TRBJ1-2,TGTGCCAGCGCCACCACAGGGTACTACACCTTC,CASATTGYYTF
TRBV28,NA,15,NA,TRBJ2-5,TGTGCCAGCAGTAAGTGGGTCGGAGCGCAAGAGACCCAGTACTTC,CASSKWVGAQETQYF
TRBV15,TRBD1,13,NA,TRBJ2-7,TGTGCCACCAGCAGAGGGCGGGACAGGGGGCAGTACTTC,CATSRGRDRGQYF
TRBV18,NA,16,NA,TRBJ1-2,TGTGCCAGCTCACCGGTCCTAACACAGGGTTACTATGGCTACACCTTC,CASSPVLTQGYYGYTF
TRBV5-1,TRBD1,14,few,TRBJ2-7,TGCGCCAGCAGCGCCGGGACAGGTCCCTATGAGCAGTACTTC,CASSAGTGPYEQYF
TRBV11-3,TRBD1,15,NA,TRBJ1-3,TGTGCCAGCAGCCCAGTGGACAGGCGGGGAAACACCATATATTTT,CASSPVDRRGNTIYF
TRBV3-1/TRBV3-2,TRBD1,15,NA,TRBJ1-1,TGTGCCAGCAGCCAGAGCGACAGGGGTCGGACTGAAGCTTTCTTT,CASSQSDRGRTEAFF
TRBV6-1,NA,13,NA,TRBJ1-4,TGTGCCAGCAGTGAATTGCCAGAGGAGAAACTGTTTTTT,CASSELPEEKLFF
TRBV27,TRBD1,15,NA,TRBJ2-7,TGTGCCAGCAGTTTTGGGACAGGGAACTCCTACGAGCAGTACTTC,CASSFGTGNSYEQYF
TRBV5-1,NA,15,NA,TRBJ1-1,TGCGCCAGCAGCTTGGGGGTATTTACGGGCACTGAAGCTTTCTTT,CASSLGVFTGTEAFF
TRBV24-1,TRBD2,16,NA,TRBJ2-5,TGTGCCACCAGTTCTCCGCGGCGGGAGGGGTGGGAGACCCAGTACTTC,CATSSPRREGWETQYF
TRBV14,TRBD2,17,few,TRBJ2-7,TGTGCCAGCAGCACCCCCCTGGGGACTAGCGGATCCTACGAGCAGTACTTC,CASSTPLGTSGSYEQYF
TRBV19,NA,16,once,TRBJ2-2,TGTGCCAGTAGTATAGGGCCTCCCCTTCGCACCGGGGAGCTGTTTTTT,CASSIGPPLRTGELFF
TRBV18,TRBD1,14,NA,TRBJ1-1,TGTGCCAGCTCCCCCGGGACAGGGTTCACTGAAGCTTTCTTT,CASSPGTGFTEAFF
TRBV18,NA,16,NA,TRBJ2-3,TGTGCCAGCTCGCCCTCAGGGGGGCTGGCGACAGATACGCAGTATTTT,CASSPSGGLATDTQYF
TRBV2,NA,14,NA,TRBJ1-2,TGTGCCAGCAGCCCGGCAGGGAGGGTGCGGGGCTACACCTTC,CASSPAGRVRGYTF
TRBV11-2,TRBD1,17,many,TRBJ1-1,TGTGCCAGCAGCTTAGTGCGGGGTACAGGGGCTGGCACTGAAGCTTTCTTT,CASSLVRGTGAGTEAFF
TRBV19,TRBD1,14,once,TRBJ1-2,TGTGCCAGTAGTATAGGGGGACAGGAGTATGGCTACACCTTC,CASSIGGQEYGYTF
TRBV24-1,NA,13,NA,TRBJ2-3,TGTGCCACCAGTGCGGGAGGCACAGATACGCAGTATTTT,CATSAGGTDTQYF
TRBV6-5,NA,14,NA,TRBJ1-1,TGTGCCAGCGGGGAACAGGGTATGTACACTGAAGCTTTCTTT,CASGEQGMYTEAFF
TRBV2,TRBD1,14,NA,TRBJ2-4,TGTGCCAGCGCCGGGACAGGGTCGAAAAACATTCAGTACTTC,CASAGTGSKNIQYF
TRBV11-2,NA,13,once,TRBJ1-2,TGTGCCACCGGGGGTTCCCGTAGGTTTGGCTACACCTTC,CATGGSRRFGYTF
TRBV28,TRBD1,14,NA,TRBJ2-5,TGTGCCAGCAGTTTATTTGCGACAGGGGAGACCCAGTACTTC,CASSLFATGETQYF
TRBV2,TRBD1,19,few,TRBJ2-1,TGTGCCAGCAGTGACCCCGGGACAGGGGGGTTTGGATCCTACAATGAGCAGTTCTTC,CASSDPGTGGFGSYNEQFF
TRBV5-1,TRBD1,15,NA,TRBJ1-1,TGCGCCAGCAGCCCCCCGGACAGGGGGGACCTTGAAGCTTTCTTT,CASSPPDRGDLEAFF
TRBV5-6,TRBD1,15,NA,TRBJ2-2,TGTGCCAGCAGCTTTGGGACAGGGAACACCGGGGAGCTGTTTTTT,CASSFGTGNTGELFF
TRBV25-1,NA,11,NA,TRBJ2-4,TGTGCCAGCAAACCCCGCGGAGGTTGGTACTTC,CASKPRGGWYF
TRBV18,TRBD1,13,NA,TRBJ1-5,TGTGCCAGCACGACAGGGGGCGGTCAGCCCCAGCATTTT,CASTTGGGQPQHF
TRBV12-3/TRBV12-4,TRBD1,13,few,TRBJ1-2,TGTGCCAGCGCCCTGACAGGGGATTATGGCTACACCTTC,CASALTGDYGYTF
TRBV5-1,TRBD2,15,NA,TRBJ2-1,TGCGCCAGCAGCTTGGGACTAGCGGACGACAATGAGCAGTTCTTC,CASSLGLADDNEQFF
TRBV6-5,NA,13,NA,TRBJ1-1,TGTGCCAGCACCACCCCGGGGAGCACTGAAGCTTTCTTT,CASTTPGSTEAFF